This entry lists 21 T cell receptor beta chains sequenced from one sample in a study of blood T cell repertoires in COVID-19. The assay was immunoSEQ multiplex PCR, and TCRdb's table has in-frame clones only and misses some. Among roughly 170,000 clones listed, approximately 80% were seen once. Sequencing input: peripheral blood. The source of these receptors is a human donor in a cohort sampled during active COVID-19.

V and J are TRBV3-1 (or the pseudogene TRBV3-2) and TRBJ1-1; D uncertain. The germline gives CDR1 LGHDT, CDR2 YNNKEL (reference sequence). Trimming stripped 1 base from V and 5 bases from J, with 11 bases between. This CDR3 contains 14 residues. The CDR3 protein is CASSQVKAGTEAFF. The CDR3 DNA sequence: TGTGCCAGCAGCCAAGTCAAGGCCGGGACTGAAGCTTTCTTT.

V usage is TRBV29-1 and J usage is TRBJ2-1, with D possibly TRBD1 on 6 matching bases. Trimming removed 6 bases at V and 7 bases at J, with 10 bases between. Germline V gene data show CDR1 as SQVTM and CDR2 as ANQGSEA. The CDR3 loop spans 11 amino acids. CDR3 sequence reads: CSVTRGNEQFF. CDR3 sequence (DNA): TGCAGCGTCACCAGGGGTAATGAGCAGTTCTTC.

The J gene is TRBJ1-4, the V gene TRBV4-2, with TRBD1 matching over 9 bases. The CDR3 has 17 residues. V was pared by 3 bases and J by 2 bases, with 7 bases of the junction left unmatched. The V gene's germline CDR1 is LGHNA and CDR2 YNFKEQ. CDR3 sequence reads: CASSQRQGGATNEKLFF. The CDR3 DNA reads TGTGCCAGCAGCCAGAGACAGGGGGGCGCGACTAATGAAAAACTGTTTTTT.

The chain recombines TRBV3-1 (or the pseudogene TRBV3-2) with TRBJ2-6; a possible D gene is TRBD2 (6 bases). This CDR3 spans 17 amino acids. V gave up 4 bases and J gave up 4 bases, with 17 bases separating them. In germline, CDR1 is LGHDT, CDR2 YNNKEL (reference sequence). The CDR3 DNA sequence: TGTGCCAGCAGCCTCGGGACTGGCCTACTCGGGGCCAACGTCCTGACTTTC. This sequence encodes CASSLGTGLLGANVLTF.

There are a few counts of this clone. V gene TRBV13 combines with J gene TRBJ1-3; D gene unclear. The CDR3 runs to 14 residues. The germline gives CDR1 PRHDT, CDR2 FYEKMQ (reference sequence). The V end was cut by 8 bases, the J end by 0 bases, with 11 bases between. CDR3 residues: CASDYGSSGNTIYF. CDR3 DNA: TGTGCCAGCGACTATGGGAGCTCTGGAAACACCATATATTTT.

The chain combines TRBV4-2 with TRBJ2-5, with TRBD2 as a possible D gene (5 bases). CDR3 length: 17 residues. The germline V and J ends were trimmed by 1 base and 3 bases, with 18 bases remaining between them. Per germline, CDR1 LGHNA and CDR2 YNFKEQ. DNA of the CDR3: TGTGCCAGCAGCCAAGGGCTGGTTGAGGGTGGGAAAGAGACCCAGTACTTC. This codes for CASSQGLVEGGKETQYF.

This sequence joins TRBV6-5 and TRBJ1-2; a possible D gene is TRBD1 (6 bases). CDR1 is MNHEY, CDR2 SVGAGI, per germline. This CDR3 comprises 14 residues. Trimming removed 2 bases at V and 5 bases at J, with 12 bases between. The CDR3 DNA reads as TGTGCCAGCAGTTACGGGGTACAGGGTTATGGCTACACCTTC. Protein product: CASSYGVQGYGYTF.

This CDR3 is CASSGSGIAGVSEQYF. As DNA, the CDR3 is TGCGCCAGCAGTGGGTCGGGGATAGCGGGGGTCTCCGAGCAGTACTTC. The V call is TRBV10-2, the J call TRBJ2-7, with 9 bases matching TRBD2. V was pared by 4 bases and J by 6 bases, with 13 bases of the junction left unmatched. This CDR3 is 16 amino acids long. CDR1 and CDR2 (germline): WSHSY, SAAADI.

V and J are TRBV6-5 and TRBJ2-1; D gene unclear. Trimming pared 7 bases from V and 6 bases from J, leaving 7 bases between. CDR1 MNHEY and CDR2 SVGAGI come from the germline V gene. This CDR3 comprises 11 residues. The CDR3 loop is CASTAGNEQFF. CDR3 in DNA: TGTGCCAGCACCGCCGGCAATGAGCAGTTCTTC.

Written as DNA, the CDR3 is TGTGCCAGCAGCCTGGACAGAAACTCCTACGAGCAGTACTTC. It translates to CASSLDRNSYEQYF. The chain uses TRBV7-9 and TRBJ2-7, with D possibly TRBD1 on 6 matching bases. The CDR3 loop spans 14 amino acids. The V gene lost 5 bases and the J gene lost 0 bases, with 11 bases spanning the gap. Germline V gene sequence: CDR1 SEHNR, CDR2 FQNEAQ (reference sequence).

This chain uses TRBV15 with TRBJ2-7; D might be TRBD2 (7 bases). Germline CDR1 and CDR2: LNHNV and YYDKDF (reference sequence). V shed 0 bases and J shed 0 bases, with 15 bases lying between them. The CDR3 has 17 amino acids. The CDR3 spells CATSREKGGTRSYEQYF. CDR3 nucleotides: TGTGCCACCAGCAGAGAGAAGGGGGGGACACGCTCCTACGAGCAGTACTTC.

The V gene is TRBV7-8, the J gene TRBJ2-1; 7 positions match TRBD1. Looked up from germline, CDR1 is SGHVS and CDR2 is FQNEAQ. Unmatched junction bases numbered 7, after V lost 0 bases and J lost 8 bases. The CDR3 is 15 residues long. The DNA of the CDR3 is TGTGCCAGCAGCTTAGCGCAGACAGGGCGGGATGAGCAGTTCTTC. It translates to CASSLAQTGRDEQFF.

This clone showed up just once. V and J are TRBV4-1 and TRBJ2-3, with a tentative D call TRBD2 (6 bases). From germline, CDR1 is MGHRA and CDR2 YSYEKL. CDR3 length equals 17 residues. V was trimmed by 0 bases and J by 4 bases, leaving 17 bases between them. Written as DNA, the CDR3 is TGCGCCAGCAGCCAAGAAGGTTGGCCTACGGGGGCAGATACGCAGTATTTT. Amino acid sequence: CASSQEGWPTGADTQYF.

This chain uses TRBV5-1 with TRBJ1-3, with D unresolved. This CDR3 region has 14 residues. Germline loops: CDR1 SGHRS, CDR2 YFSETQ. V was trimmed by 3 bases and J by 0 bases, leaving 7 bases between them. CDR3 amino acids: CASSSPGSGNTIYF. The CDR3 DNA is TGCGCCAGCAGCTCTCCAGGCTCTGGAAACACCATATATTTT.

This clone was detected once. The CDR3 DNA sequence: TGCGCCAGCATGGCGGGGGGTCCCATCGAGCAGTACTTC. Translating it yields CASMAGGPIEQYF. J is TRBJ2-7 and V is TRBV10-2, with TRBD2 matching 8 bases. Germline CDR1 WSHSY, CDR2 SAAADI. This CDR3 is built from 13 residues. The J segment lost 6 bases and the V segment lost 7 bases, leaving 8 bases of the junction unmatched.

The chain joins TRBV11-2 to TRBJ2-7; D might be TRBD1 (6 bases). Germline V CDR1 and CDR2: SGHAT, FQNNGV. This CDR3 has 13 amino acids. Trimming removed 5 bases at V and 0 bases at J, with 8 bases between. The CDR3 DNA reads TGTGCCAGCAGCCGGGACACCTCCTACGAGCAGTACTTC. It codes for CASSRDTSYEQYF.

The chain recombines TRBV4-2 with TRBJ1-2; 7 bases map to TRBD1. Germline V lookup: CDR1 LGHNA, CDR2 YNFKEQ. The V and J ends lost 0 bases and 1 base, in that order; junction bases with no gene match: 14. This CDR3 is built from 19 residues. The DNA for the CDR3 is TGTGCCAGCAGCCAAGAACCCTCTGCGGGACAGAGGTTTAACTATGGCTACACCTTC. It encodes CASSQEPSAGQRFNYGYTF.

J is TRBJ1-2 and V is TRBV2, with 9 bases lining up with TRBD1. V dropped 1 base and J dropped 4; count of bases not matched to a gene: 7. Germline values: CDR1 SNHLY, CDR2 FYNNEI. The CDR3 has 16 residues. The CDR3 sequence is CASSEGWTGAFYGYTF. The DNA for the CDR3 is TGTGCCAGCAGTGAAGGGTGGACAGGGGCTTTCTATGGCTACACCTTC.

The V gene is TRBV5-5, the J gene TRBJ1-2, with D unresolved. Germline values: CDR1 SGHKS, CDR2 YYEKEE (reference sequence). Trimming removed 4 bases at V and 7 bases at J, with 17 bases between. The CDR3 contains 14 residues. CDR3 residues: CASSLQSGPGGYTF. CDR3 DNA sequence: TGTGCCAGCAGCCTACAGAGCGGCCCGGGTGGCTACACCTTC.

The chain joins TRBV30 to TRBJ2-7; weak D call: TRBD2 (6 bases). V was clipped by 3 bases and J by 4 bases, with 16 bases between them. The CDR3 extends over 14 amino acids. Germline CDR1 and CDR2: GTSNPN and SVGIG (reference sequence). This CDR3 reads CAWRGPGGGYEQYF. The CDR3 nucleotides are TGTGCCTGGAGGGGCCCGGGTGGGGGGTACGAGCAGTACTTC.

This chain connects TRBV27 to TRBJ1-5; 11 nucleotides match TRBD1. The CDR3 has 16 amino acids. The germline CDR1 and CDR2 sequences are MNHEY and SMNVEV (reference sequence). The J segment lost 7 bases and the V segment lost 3 bases, leaving 8 bases of the junction unmatched. CDR3 residues: CASSLVGQGAGQPQHF. The CDR3 DNA reads TGTGCCAGCAGTTTGGTTGGACAGGGGGCAGGACAGCCCCAGCATTTT.